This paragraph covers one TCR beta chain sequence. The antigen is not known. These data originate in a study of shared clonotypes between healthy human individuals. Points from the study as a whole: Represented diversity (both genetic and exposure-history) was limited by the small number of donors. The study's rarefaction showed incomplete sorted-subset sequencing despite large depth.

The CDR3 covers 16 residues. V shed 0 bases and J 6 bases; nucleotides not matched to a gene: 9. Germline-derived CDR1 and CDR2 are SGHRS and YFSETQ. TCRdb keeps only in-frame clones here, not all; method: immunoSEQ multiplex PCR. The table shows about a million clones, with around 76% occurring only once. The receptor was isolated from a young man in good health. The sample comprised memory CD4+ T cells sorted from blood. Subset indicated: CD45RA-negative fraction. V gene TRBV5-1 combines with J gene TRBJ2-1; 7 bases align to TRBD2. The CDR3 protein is CASSLAFARESNEQFF. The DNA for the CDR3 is TGCGCCAGCAGCTTGGCCTTCGCGCGGGAGTCCAATGAGCAGTTCTTC.